A single sample gave rise to the 18 T cell receptor beta chains below, sequenced in a study of shared clonotypes between healthy human individuals. Repertoires were generated with immunoSEQ multiplex PCR, while TCRdb's copy carries only in-frame clones and drops some. The table lists about 79,000 clones, about 65% of them singletons, with about 51% in the top ten. The sequencing input was memory CD8+ T cells sorted from blood. Subset: CD45RO+ cells pooled with CCR7-negative TemRA cells. The receptors shown here come from a man under 40 in good health.

This clone came up a few times. This chain links TRBV6-6 with TRBJ2-5, with 7 bases matching TRBD1. CDR1 and CDR2 (germline): MNHNY, SVGAGI (reference sequence). V shed 4 bases, J shed 5 bases, and the junction held 4 bases outside the gene matches. This CDR3 comprises 13 residues. CDR3 coding DNA: TGTGCCAGCAGTTCGGGACAGTTTGAGACCCAGTACTTC. Encoded protein: CASSSGQFETQYF.

There are many counts of this clone. The chain recombines TRBV5-1 with TRBJ2-7; 14 bases line up with TRBD2. CDR3 size: 16 residues. Germline values: CDR1 SGHRS, CDR2 YFSETQ. V dropped 6 bases and J dropped 4; count of bases not matched to a gene: 9. CDR3 in amino acids: CASKTEGLAGGYEQYF. DNA of the CDR3: TGCGCCAGCAAGACGGAAGGACTAGCGGGAGGATACGAGCAGTACTTC.

V is TRBV28 and J is TRBJ2-7, with TRBD1 matching over 7 bases. The CDR3 runs to 15 residues. Per the germline V gene, CDR1 is MDHEN and CDR2 is SYDVKM. V dropped 3 bases and J dropped 4; count of bases not matched to a gene: 9. The CDR3 coding sequence is TGTGCCAGCAGTTTTTGGGACAGAATATCATACGAGCAGTACTTC. Protein sequence: CASSFWDRISYEQYF.

The chain is built from TRBV23-1 and TRBJ2-2; a possible D gene is TRBD2 (6 bases). TRBV23-1 is noted as an ORF with a role that remains uncertain. The ends were cut back, 7 bases at V and 4 bases at J, with 10 bases in the middle. The CDR3 totals 13 residues. CDR3 protein: CASNEEGTGELFF. In nucleotides, the CDR3 is TGCGCCAGCAACGAGGAGGGCACCGGGGAGCTGTTTTTT.

This clone has only a few counts. The CDR3, as DNA: TGTGCCAGCAGCGGAGGGATGGGGGTCTACGAGCAGTACTTC. Translation: CASSGGMGVYEQYF. V usage is TRBV7-9 and J usage is TRBJ2-7; D is possibly TRBD2 (6 bases). Germline CDR1 reads SEHNR; CDR2 reads FQNEAQ (reference sequence). This CDR3 region has 14 residues. Trimming took off 5 bases at V and 3 bases at J, with 14 bases between the two ends. The complete variable domain, with remaining parts taken from reference TRBV7-9 and TRBJ2-7, reads DTGVSQNPRHKITKRGQNVTFRCDPISEHNRLYWYRQTLGQGPEFLTYFQNEAQLEKSRLLSDRFSAERPKGSFSTLEIQRTEQGDSAMYLCASSGGMGVYEQYFGPGTRLTVT.

The chain links TRBV9 to TRBJ2-1, with TRBD2 matching 9 bases. This CDR3 comprises 17 residues. Looked up from germline, CDR1 is SGDLS and CDR2 is YYNGEE. Germline trimming cut 3 bases from V and 7 bases from J; bases unmatched to any gene: 14. The CDR3 region has the DNA TGTGCCAGCAGCGCCAATAGTCCGGGACTAGCATCGAATGAGCAGTTCTTC. Translated: CASSANSPGLASNEQFF. The full variable domain, rest sourced from reference TRBV9 and TRBJ2-1, is DSGVTQTPKHLITATGQRVTLRCSPRSGDLSVYWYQQSLDQGLQFLIQYYNGEERAKGNILERFSAQQFPDLHSELNLSSLELGDSALYFCASSANSPGLASNEQFFGPGTRLTVL.

The V and J genes are TRBV2 and TRBJ2-1; 7 bases are a match to TRBD2. Germline V gives CDR1 SNHLY, CDR2 FYNNEI. V was pared by 8 bases and J by 6 bases, with 7 bases of the junction left unmatched. This CDR3 contains 13 residues. CDR3 DNA: TGTGCCAGCTCTTGGACTAGTAGCAATGAGCAGTTCTTC. This gives the protein CASSWTSSNEQFF. Filled out from reference TRBV2 and TRBJ2-1, the complete variable domain reads EPEVTQTPSHQVTQMGQEVILRCVPISNHLYFYWYRQILGQKVEFLVSFYNNEISEKSEIFDDQFSVERPDGSNFTLKIRSTKLEDSAMYFCASSWTSSNEQFFGPGTRLTVL.

In this sample, this clone turned up once. Given a much more abundant clone one base away, this may be a read error. The chain joins TRBV5-4 to TRBJ2-5; no clear D gene. CDR1 and CDR2 from the germline V gene are SGHNT and YYREEE (reference sequence). Trimming stripped 3 bases from V and 4 bases from J, with 4 bases between. The CDR3 extends over 11 amino acids. The CDR3 is CASSSLETQYF. The DNA of the CDR3 is TGTGCCAGCAGCTCCCTAGAGACCCAGTACTTC. The entire variable domain, with the rest obtained from reference TRBV5-4 and TRBJ2-5, is as follows: ETGVTQSPTHLIKTRGQQVTLRCSSQSGHNTVSWYQQALGQGPQFIFQYYREEENGRGNFPPRFSGLQFPNYSSELNVNALELDDSALYLCASSSLETQYFGPGTRLLVL.

V gene TRBV19 combines with J gene TRBJ2-4, with 9 bases aligning to TRBD1. The CDR3 has 16 amino acids. Germline V gene data show CDR1 as LNHDA and CDR2 as SQIVND (reference sequence). The junction had 6 bases not matched to a gene; V was cut back by 6 bases and J by 0 bases. The CDR3 nucleotides read TGTGCCAGTAGCACCGGGACAGGGTCAGCCAAAAACATTCAGTACTTC. Its translation: CASSTGTGSAKNIQYF.

The chain uses TRBV9 and TRBJ2-3; TRBD2 aligns across 8 bases. J lost 4 bases, V lost 3 bases, and 7 bases had no gene match. Germline CDR1 and CDR2: SGDLS and YYNGEE. This CDR3 is built from 15 residues. The CDR3 sequence is CASSEGLVLADTQYF. CDR3 bases: TGTGCCAGCAGCGAGGGACTAGTTCTGGCAGATACGCAGTATTTT.

V gene TRBV4-1 combines with J gene TRBJ2-5; 12 bases are a match to TRBD2. The CDR3 covers 16 residues. V was clipped by 4 bases and J by 0 bases; unmatched bases: 3. The germline gives CDR1 MGHRA, CDR2 YSYEKL. In nucleotides, the CDR3 is TGCGCCAGCAGCCCAGCTAGCGGGAGGGACCAAGAGACCCAGTACTTC. This sequence encodes CASSPASGRDQETQYF.

The chain has TRBV2 and TRBJ2-1, with D tentatively TRBD1 or TRBD2 (6 bases each). There are 13 residues in the CDR3. CDR1 and CDR2 (germline): SNHLY, FYNNEI. Deletions cut 6 bases from V and 8 bases from J, with 14 bases between. Here the CDR3 reads CASRGGFSHEQFF. The CDR3, as DNA: TGTGCCAGCAGAGGGGGGTTCTCACATGAGCAGTTCTTC.

The genes are TRBV2 and TRBJ2-1; TRBD2 agrees at 10 bases. CDR1 and CDR2 from the germline V gene are SNHLY and FYNNEI. J lost 5 bases, V lost 5 bases, and 6 bases had no gene match. The CDR3 loop spans 15 amino acids. The CDR3 sequence is CASSLGTSVDNEQFF. CDR3 sequence (DNA): TGTGCCAGCAGTTTAGGGACTAGCGTAGACAATGAGCAGTTCTTC.

This chain links TRBV9 with TRBJ2-7, with 7 bases aligning to TRBD1. Germline loops: CDR1 SGDLS, CDR2 YYNGEE. V was clipped by 3 bases and J by 2 bases; unmatched bases: 11. The CDR3 runs to 16 residues. Here the CDR3 reads CASSDHLGTATYEQYF. Here the CDR3 DNA reads TGTGCCAGCAGCGACCACCTCGGGACAGCTACCTACGAGCAGTACTTC.

This clone came up many times. This chain uses TRBV6-4 with TRBJ2-1, with 8 bases aligning to TRBD2. The CDR3 loop spans 15 amino acids. Germline V gene data show CDR1 as MRHNA and CDR2 as SNTAGT. After removal of 5 bases from V and 0 bases from J, the junction contained 3 bases not matched to a gene. The CDR3 DNA is TGTGCCAGCAGTTCCACTAGCGGCTCCTACAATGAGCAGTTCTTC. Its translation is CASSSTSGSYNEQFF.

This rearrangement joins TRBV4-1 to TRBJ2-6; D is uncertain. Germline lookup yields CDR1 MGHRA and CDR2 YSYEKL. The V gene lost 0 bases and the J gene lost 0 bases, with 6 bases spanning the gap. The CDR3 has 16 residues. The CDR3 DNA is TGCGCCAGCAGCCAAGATAGCAGCTCTGGGGCCAACGTCCTGACTTTC. It codes for CASSQDSSSGANVLTF.

This chain joins TRBV25-1 and TRBJ2-1; 8 nucleotides agree with TRBD2. The CDR3 has 15 amino acids. Germline V gene lookup returns CDR1 MGHDK and CDR2 SYGVNS. After removal of 5 bases from V and 5 bases from J, the junction contained 8 bases not matched to a gene. CDR3 region: CASSPQREQNNEQFF. CDR3 nucleotides: TGTGCCAGCAGTCCCCAGCGGGAGCAGAACAATGAGCAGTTCTTC.

The J gene is TRBJ2-7, the V gene TRBV7-9; 10 positions match TRBD1. The CDR3 is made up of 15 amino acids. V lost 4 bases, J lost 2 bases, and 5 bases stayed unmatched. Germline CDR1 and CDR2: SEHNR and FQNEAQ (reference sequence). In DNA form, the CDR3 reads TGTGCCAGCAGCTCCACCGGGACAGGGGCCTACGAGCAGTACTTC. This translates into CASSSTGTGAYEQYF. Filled out from reference TRBV7-9 and TRBJ2-7, the complete variable domain reads DTGVSQNPRHKITKRGQNVTFRCDPISEHNRLYWYRQTLGQGPEFLTYFQNEAQLEKSRLLSDRFSAERPKGSFSTLEIQRTEQGDSAMYLCASSSTGTGAYEQYFGPGTRLTVT.